This T cell receptor beta chain was found in a study of cytomegalovirus exposure and HLA in healthy donors. Study observations and caveats: Apparent HLA restriction characterized most CMV-associated TCR beta chains in a later analysis. Data from an earlier analysis indicated that most TCR beta V segments were productive either about 87% or about 30% of the time.

Of note for this clone: Its antigen is not known. Other DNA sequences of this sample code for an identical CDR3.

Trimming shortened V by 0 bases and J by 2 bases, and 8 bases separated the two germline ends. Germline V gene data show CDR1 as SGHRS and CDR2 as YFSETQ. CDR3 length: 14 amino acids. All the people who gave samples were healthy bone marrow donors. Primers for the PCR totalled 60 Vbeta and 13 Jbeta. In the original analysis: The count from a later analysis was some 76 million unique TCR beta chains, some 9.9 million of them shared. Generated by immunoSEQ multiplex PCR, the TCRdb table keeps only in-frame clones and is missing some. V and J calls and clone size are given by that table; D and trimming were obtained from the DNA. Among some 140,000 clones listed, about 83% were seen once.

The TCR comes from a woman aged 40 to 55 in good health and CMV-seronegative. The chain is built from TRBV5-1 and TRBJ1-1, with D hard to call. Sequenced input: PBMCs. CDR3 coding DNA: TGCGCCAGCAGCTTGGGAGGACTCAACACTGAAGCTTTCTTT. It is translated as CASSLGGLNTEAFF.